Following are 9 T cell receptor beta chains from one sample sequenced in a study of shared clonotypes between healthy human individuals. CD8 cells regarded as naive lacked CD45RO, were positively chosen for CCR7, and omitted terminally differentiated effector memory CD45RA+ cells. Produced via immunoSEQ multiplex PCR; TCRdb's table is partial and in-frame only. There are 600,000 or so clones in the sample; roughly 98% occur only once, and more than 0.3% lies in the top ten. Sequenced material: naive CD8+ T cells sorted from blood. The receptors were sampled from a man aged 30 to 45 in good health.

In its sample, this clone was seen once. The genes are TRBV15 and TRBJ2-7, with no clear D. The V and J ends lost 0 bases and 3 bases respectively, with 9 bases between them. Germline V gene sequence: CDR1 LNHNV, CDR2 YYDKDF (reference sequence). The CDR3 covers 14 residues. This CDR3 reads CATSRDSTNYEQYF. The CDR3 DNA follows: TGTGCCACCAGCAGAGACTCCACCAACTACGAGCAGTACTTC.

The gene calls are TRBV7-9 and TRBJ2-1; D not resolved. The CDR3 sequence is 13 residues long. V dropped 3 bases and J dropped 6 bases, with 9 bases sitting between them. In germline, CDR1 is SEHNR, CDR2 FQNEAQ (reference sequence). The CDR3 DNA follows: TGTGCCAGCAGCTTCGGGCTATTCAATGAGCAGTTCTTC. This encodes CASSFGLFNEQFF. Full variable domain (remainder filled in from reference TRBV7-9 and TRBJ2-1): DTGVSQNPRHKITKRGQNVTFRCDPISEHNRLYWYRQTLGQGPEFLTYFQNEAQLEKSRLLSDRFSAERPKGSFSTLEIQRTEQGDSAMYLCASSFGLFNEQFFGPGTRLTVL.

This clone was counted a single time. The V call is TRBV5-4, the J call TRBJ2-7, with D uncertain. Trimming stripped 3 bases from V and 1 base from J, with 8 bases between. Germline CDR1 SGHNT, CDR2 YYREEE (reference sequence). The CDR3 totals 13 residues. The CDR3 region has the DNA TGTGCCAGCAGCTCCCCCCCGTCCTACGAGCAGTACTTC. Its protein is CASSSPPSYEQYF.

The rearrangement uses TRBV27 and TRBJ2-7; D may be TRBD2 (5 bases). Germline CDR1 and CDR2: MNHEY and SMNVEV (reference sequence). This CDR3 is 11 amino acids long. V was pared by 8 bases and J by 4 bases, with 9 bases between. In DNA form, the CDR3 reads TGTGCCAGCGGGAGTCTGTACGAGCAGTACTTC. As protein: CASGSLYEQYF.

The CDR3, as DNA: TGTGCCAGCAGCTTCCTTGGGACTTCGGAAAAACTGTTTTTT. This codes for CASSFLGTSEKLFF. This chain connects TRBV7-9 to TRBJ1-4; tentative D call: TRBD1 (5 bases). The CDR3 loop spans 14 amino acids. The ends were cut back, 3 bases at V and 8 bases at J, with 13 bases in the middle. The germline V gene encodes CDR1 SEHNR and CDR2 FQNEAQ (reference sequence).

The chain is built from TRBV29-1 and TRBJ1-1; a weak D match, TRBD1 (5 bases). Germline CDR1 is SQVTM and CDR2 is ANQGSEA. CDR3 length: 14 residues. Deletions cut 6 bases from V and 1 base from J, with 15 bases between. CDR3 loop: CSVDDRTGNTEAFF. Written as DNA, the CDR3 is TGCAGCGTAGATGACAGAACTGGGAACACTGAAGCTTTCTTT.

The rearrangement uses TRBV27 and TRBJ2-5; D perhaps matches TRBD1 (5 bases). In germline, CDR1 is MNHEY, CDR2 SMNVEV (reference sequence). CDR3 length: 16 amino acids. The V end was cut by 0 bases, the J end by 0 bases, with 11 bases between. CDR3 loop: CASSLSGGANQETQYF. The CDR3 nucleotides are TGTGCCAGCAGTTTATCTGGTGGGGCAAACCAAGAGACCCAGTACTTC.

This clone was found once. The V gene is TRBV7-9, the J gene TRBJ2-7, with 9 bases identical to TRBD2. CDR1 SEHNR and CDR2 FQNEAQ come from the germline V gene (reference sequence). Trimming removed 7 bases from V and 7 bases from J; junction bases left unmatched: 8. The CDR3 is 13 amino acids. The chain's CDR3 is CASTAGGAGEQYF. For the CDR3, the DNA is TGTGCCAGCACCGCGGGGGGGGCTGGGGAGCAGTACTTC.

The chain combines TRBV7-9 with TRBJ2-5; D uncertain. The ends were cut back, 5 bases at V and 1 base at J, with 8 bases in the middle. CDR1 is SEHNR and CDR2 is FQNEAQ in the germline V gene (reference sequence). This CDR3 comprises 13 residues. The CDR3 bases are TGTGCCAGCAGCGACAAAGGCCAAGAGACCCAGTACTTC. This codes for CASSDKGQETQYF.